The 15 T cell receptor beta chains below all came from one sample that was sequenced in a study of identical twins. TCRdb called the 5' RACE reads again in MiXCR, with one record for every CDR3 protein. This table has approximately 890,000 distinct CDR3 sequences, 10% to 15% appearing once. These data are also associated with another study on yellow fever vaccine responses in identical twins.

The sequencing sample was made of PBMCs. These receptors all stem from a woman under 30 in good health.

This rearrangement joins TRBV10-3 to TRBJ2-5; D possibly corresponds to TRBD1 (5 bases). The CDR3 length is 13 residues. Looked up from germline, CDR1 is ENHRY and CDR2 is SYGVKD. Trimming took off 8 bases at V and 4 bases at J, with 14 bases between the two ends. The CDR3 is CAISELGLETQYF. The CDR3, as DNA: TGTGCCATCTCCGAATTGGGGCTAGAGACCCAGTACTTC.

Only a few counts were recorded for this clonotype. The rearrangement links TRBV6-1 to TRBJ2-1; D is unclear. Germline loops: CDR1 MNHNS, CDR2 SASEGT. This CDR3 contains 15 residues. V lost 1 base to trimming and J lost 3 bases, with 10 bases between them. As DNA, the CDR3 is TGTGCCAGCAGTGAAGATCAGGAAGGCTACAATGAGCAGTTCTTC. Translation: CASSEDQEGYNEQFF.

The rearrangement uses TRBV20-1 and TRBJ2-7; 13 bases agree with TRBD2. The CDR3 totals 16 residues. In germline, CDR1 is DFQATT, CDR2 SNEGSKA (reference sequence). The V and J ends lost 7 bases and 2 bases, in that order; junction bases with no gene match: 11. The CDR3 nucleotides read TGCAGTGTCGTAGAGGGGACTAGCGGGGCCCCCTACGAGCAGTACGTC. Amino acids: CSVVEGTSGAPYEQYV.

The chain is built from TRBV29-1 and TRBJ2-2, with D possibly matching TRBD2 (6 bases). Germline values: CDR1 SQVTM, CDR2 ANQGSEA. The V end was cut by 4 bases, the J end by 0 bases, with 15 bases between. The CDR3 has 16 amino acids. DNA of the CDR3: TGCAGCGTTGCCCAACGCCTAGCGACGAACACCGGGGAGCTGTTTTTT. It codes for CSVAQRLATNTGELFF.

The J gene is TRBJ2-2, the V gene TRBV4-1; unclear D gene. Germline values: CDR1 MGHRA, CDR2 YSYEKL. There are 16 residues in the CDR3. Trimming took off 3 bases at V and 0 bases at J, with 11 bases between the two ends. CDR3 protein: CASSHGRTANTGELFF. CDR3 bases: TGCGCCAGCAGCCACGGAAGAACAGCGAACACCGGGGAGCTGTTTTTT.

The gene calls are TRBV12-3 or TRBV12-4 and TRBJ2-1, with unresolved D. This CDR3 is built from 12 residues. Trimming removed 2 bases at V and 7 bases at J, with 6 bases between. The DNA of the CDR3 is TGTGCCAGCAGTTTAAAGGTTAATGAGCAGTTCTTC. This sequence encodes CASSLKVNEQFF.

This clonotype showed up many times. The CDR3 here is CSVDPLGDTQYF. CDR3 bases: TGCAGCGTTGATCCCCTAGGGGATACGCAGTATTTT. The V gene is TRBV29-1, the J gene TRBJ2-3; D gene uncertain. The germline V gene encodes CDR1 SQVTM and CDR2 ANQGSEA. This CDR3 is 12 amino acids long. V shed 3 bases and J shed 6 bases, with 10 bases lying between them.

This clonotype was seen only a few times. The chain links TRBV20-1 to TRBJ1-6; D unresolved. V was trimmed by 0 bases and J by 5 bases, leaving 11 bases between them. Germline lookup yields CDR1 DFQATT and CDR2 SNEGSKA (reference sequence). The CDR3 is made up of 15 amino acids. The DNA of the CDR3 is TGCAGTGCTAGAGATCGAACAGAAGATAATTCACCCCTCCACTTT. Its protein is CSARDRTEDNSPLHF.

A few counts support this clonotype. The rearrangement joins TRBV10-3 to TRBJ1-3; D not certain. Germline V gene data show CDR1 as ENHRY and CDR2 as SYGVKD. V was shortened by 8 bases and J by 0 bases, with 17 bases between the two germline ends. The CDR3 spans 16 residues. This CDR3 reads CAIGKGGPNSGNTIYF. For the CDR3, the DNA is TGTGCCATCGGAAAGGGAGGCCCAAACTCTGGAAACACCATATATTTT.

This clonotype appeared a few times. The junction departs from germline at one end; a sequencing error may be responsible. The chain joins TRBV20-1 to TRBJ2-1; no definite D call. The CDR3 sequence is 17 residues long. Germline V CDR1 and CDR2: DFQATT, SNEGSKA (reference sequence). CDR3 bases: TGCTGTGCTAGAGCATTGCGGCTACCACACTCCTACAATGAGCAGTTCTTC. It translates to CCARALRLPHSYNEQFF.

There are many counts of this clonotype. The rearrangement uses TRBV10-1 and TRBJ1-5; possibly TRBD1 for D (5 bases). Trimming took 3 bases from V and 6 from J, leaving 12 bases between them. This CDR3 contains 14 residues. Germline CDR1 reads WNHNN; CDR2 reads SYGVQD (reference sequence). CDR3 amino acids: CASSDRADSQPQHF. The CDR3 coding sequence is TGCGCCAGCAGTGACAGGGCTGATAGTCAGCCCCAGCATTTT.

This clonotype was seen many times. The chain uses TRBV12-3 or TRBV12-4 and TRBJ2-1; TRBD2 matches 11 bases. V lost 2 bases, J lost 0 bases, and 15 bases stayed unmatched. This CDR3 has 21 amino acids. The CDR3 DNA reads TGTGCCAGCAGTTTATCCGGGGTAACTAGCGGGAGACCCCCCTCCTACAATGAGCAGTTCTTC. This gives the protein CASSLSGVTSGRPPSYNEQFF.

This rearrangement joins TRBV7-8 to TRBJ2-7; 8 nucleotides align to TRBD2. With V trimmed by 3 bases and J by 5 bases, 9 bases remained unmatched. The CDR3 is 15 residues long. Germline CDR1 is SGHVS and CDR2 is FQNEAQ. CDR3 in amino acids: CASSLKTSARDEQYF. The CDR3 DNA sequence: TGTGCCAGCAGCTTGAAGACTAGCGCCAGGGACGAGCAGTACTTC.

This clonotype has more than one count but fewer than ten. The chain carries TRBV20-1 and TRBJ2-5, with D possibly being TRBD2 (5 bases). Trimming left V 3 bases short and J 5 bases short, with 19 bases between. CDR3 size: 15 residues. Per germline, CDR1 DFQATT and CDR2 SNEGSKA (reference sequence). CDR3 bases: TGCAGTGCTAGGATCGAGGGAGTAATGGTGGAGACCCAGTACTTC. Protein: CSARIEGVMVETQYF.

V and J are TRBV5-4 and TRBJ2-7; 12 nucleotides agree with TRBD2. Germline V gene data show CDR1 as SGHNT and CDR2 as YYREEE (reference sequence). The CDR3 spans 16 residues. The trim removed 0 bases at V and 4 bases at J, leaving 5 bases unmatched. For the CDR3, the DNA is TGTGCCAGCAGCTTGGCTGGGACTAGCGGGCTTTACGAGCAGTACTTC. This codes for CASSLAGTSGLYEQYF.